The 15 T cell receptor beta chains below come from one sample, sequenced in a study of T cells in Graves' hyperthyroidism and ophthalmopathy. The CDR3 regions of TCR beta were amplified from RNA transcripts. TCR CDR3 regions were first amplified by RT-PCR with HTBI primers. TCRdb analysed the multiplex PCR reads with MiXCR anew, one entry per CDR3 protein. Among more than 500,000 distinct CDR3 sequences listed, around 15% were seen once. The sequencing sample was made of blood. These receptors were taken from a woman in her twenties or thirties with Graves' ophthalmopathy.

The V gene is TRBV4-1, the J gene TRBJ2-7, with D maybe TRBD2 (5 bases). CDR1 is MGHRA and CDR2 is YSYEKL in the germline V gene. This CDR3 is 14 amino acids long. Trimming pared 0 bases from V and 2 bases from J, leaving 8 bases between. CDR3 protein: CASSQEAETYEQYF. In DNA, the CDR3 is TGCGCCAGCAGCCAAGAAGCGGAAACCTACGAGCAGTACTTC.

This clonotype was picked up one time. J is TRBJ2-7 and V is TRBV27; D gene uncertain. The CDR3 extends over 13 amino acids. Germline CDR1 and CDR2: MNHEY and SMNVEV (reference sequence). V lost 8 bases, J lost 0 bases, and 11 bases lay in between. CDR3 DNA sequence: TGTGCCAGCGGATTCGGCGACTCCTACGAGCAGTACTTC. Its translation: CASGFGDSYEQYF.

V is TRBV28 and J is TRBJ2-2; 9 nucleotides agree with TRBD1. With 6 bases clipped from V and 4 bases from J, the junction kept 9 bases outside the gene matches. This CDR3 has 16 residues. The germline gives CDR1 MDHEN, CDR2 SYDVKM. CDR3 bases: TGTGCCAGCAGGTCTACAGGGGGCGGGAGCACCGGGGAGCTGTTTTTT. It specifies CASRSTGGGSTGELFF.

This clonotype came up many times. The rearrangement uses TRBV2 and TRBJ2-1; 13 bases fit TRBD2. The CDR3 spans 14 residues. V trimming: 8 bases; J trimming: 7 bases; junction bases outside the gene matches: 5. Germline loops: CDR1 SNHLY, CDR2 FYNNEI. This CDR3 is CASGGLAGRNEQFF. The CDR3 region has the DNA TGTGCCAGCGGGGGACTAGCGGGAAGGAATGAGCAGTTCTTC. The full variable domain, with the rest looked up from reference TRBV2 and TRBJ2-1, is EPEVTQTPSHQVTQMGQEVILRCVPISNHLYFYWYRQILGQKVEFLVSFYNNEISEKSEIFDDQFSVERPDGSNFTLKIRSTKLEDSAMYFCASGGLAGRNEQFFGPGTRLTVL.

Only a few counts were recorded for this clonotype. V usage is TRBV7-2 and J usage is TRBJ1-4, with unresolved D. CDR3 length: 13 residues. The germline CDR1 and CDR2 sequences are SGHTA and FQGNSA. V lost 0 bases to trimming and J lost 8 bases, with 7 bases between them. The CDR3 DNA reads TGTGCCAGCAGCTTAGCTGTAAGCGAAAAACTGTTTTTT. It codes for CASSLAVSEKLFF.

The chain recombines TRBV5-1 with TRBJ2-5; 7 bases agree with TRBD2. The CDR3 consists of 17 residues. Trimming took 4 bases from V and 5 from J; bases not matched to a gene: 17. From germline, CDR1 is SGHRS and CDR2 YFSETQ. In DNA form, the CDR3 reads TGCGCCAGCAGCCAAGATAGGAGACTAGCTAGTCGGGAGACCCAGTACTTC. It specifies CASSQDRRLASRETQYF.

Comments on this clonotype: One end of the junction varies from germline; a read error may be responsible. V usage is TRBV5-1 and J usage is TRBJ2-7; 10 positions match TRBD1. CDR1 and CDR2 from the germline V gene are SGHRS and YFSETQ. The CDR3 is 15 amino acids. CDR3 amino acids: CASSAPGTGAYEQYF. As DNA, the CDR3 is TGTGCCAGCAGCGCACCCGGGACAGGGGCCTACGAGCAGTACTTC. The full variable domain, its missing parts supplied by reference TRBV5-1 and TRBJ2-7, is KAGVTQTPRYLIKTRGQQVTLSCSPISGHRSVSWYQQTPGQGLQFLFEYFSETQRNKGNFPGRFSGRQFSNSRSEMNVSTLELGDSALYLCASSAPGTGAYEQYFGPGTRLTVT.

Only a few counts were recorded for this clonotype. This chain uses TRBV5-6 with TRBJ2-7, with a possible D match to TRBD2 (5 bases). Germline V CDR1 and CDR2: SGHDT, YYEEEE. Trimming cost V 3 bases and J 2 bases, with 12 bases left between them. The CDR3 extends over 14 amino acids. The CDR3 sequence is CASSSEGRTYEQYF. Here the CDR3 DNA reads TGTGCCAGCAGCTCCGAGGGAAGGACCTACGAGCAGTACTTC.

Ten or more counts support this clonotype. The chain has TRBV12-3 or TRBV12-4 and TRBJ1-6; TRBD1 might be the D (6 bases). Trimming removed 4 bases from V and 7 bases from J, with 11 bases in between. This CDR3 is built from 14 residues. CDR3 bases: TGTGCCAGCAGTTCGACCAGGGGCAATTCACCCCTCCACTTT. Translating gives CASSSTRGNSPLHF.

This clonotype was observed at least ten times. The rearrangement joins TRBV7-3 to TRBJ2-1; no reliable D call. This CDR3 spans 13 amino acids. Trimming took 0 bases from V and 10 from J, leaving 10 bases between them. The germline CDR1 and CDR2 sequences are SGHTA and FQGTGA. CDR3 coding DNA: TGTGCCAGCAGCTTAACGGATTCCGGAGAGCAGTTCTTC. Translating it yields CASSLTDSGEQFF. The full variable domain, with the rest looked up from reference TRBV7-3 and TRBJ2-1, is GAGVSQTPSNKVTEKGKYVELRCDPISGHTALYWYRQSLGQGPEFLIYFQGTGAADDSGLPNDRFFAVRPEGSVSTLKIQRTERGDSAVYLCASSLTDSGEQFFGPGTRLTVL.

The rearrangement joins TRBV30 to TRBJ2-7; TRBD2 aligns across 8 bases. This CDR3 contains 16 residues. The V gene's germline CDR1 is GTSNPN and CDR2 SVGIG (reference sequence). V gave up 0 bases and J gave up 7 bases; unmatched junction bases: 14. CDR3 region: CAWSVEASGWVGEQYF. In DNA, the CDR3 is TGTGCCTGGAGTGTAGAGGCTAGCGGGTGGGTGGGAGAGCAGTACTTC.

In its sample, this clonotype was seen many times. The chain employs TRBV5-1 and TRBJ2-3, with TRBD2 matching 7 bases. CDR3 size: 15 residues. Germline trimming cut 2 bases from V and 3 bases from J; bases unmatched to any gene: 6. Germline V gene sequence: CDR1 SGHRS, CDR2 YFSETQ. The CDR3 coding sequence is TGCGCCAGCAGCTTAGCGGGGAAAAGGACAGATACGCAGTATTTT. Its protein is CASSLAGKRTDTQYF.

Many counts were recorded for this clonotype. The rearrangement joins TRBV7-6 to TRBJ2-3, with TRBD2 as a possible D gene (6 bases). Germline V gene lookup returns CDR1 SGHVS and CDR2 FNYEAQ. The CDR3 totals 13 residues. V was clipped by 5 bases and J by 3 bases, with 9 bases between them. The DNA of the CDR3 is TGTGCCAGCAGCGGGCTAGCGACAGATACGCAGTATTTT. Residues: CASSGLATDTQYF. Filled out from reference TRBV7-6 and TRBJ2-3, the complete variable domain reads GAGVSQSPRYKVTKRGQDVALRCDPISGHVSLYWYRQALGQGPEFLTYFNYEAQQDKSGLPNDRFSAERPEGSISTLTIQRTEQRDSAMYRCASSGLATDTQYFGPGTRLTVL.

The sample holds a few counts of this clonotype. This rearrangement joins TRBV7-8 to TRBJ1-4, with D possibly matching TRBD1 (6 bases). CDR1 is SGHVS, CDR2 FQNEAQ, per germline. The CDR3 loop spans 14 amino acids. Trimming stripped 3 bases from V and 6 bases from J, with 11 bases between. CDR3 sequence: CASSLGGPDEKLFF. The CDR3 bases are TGTGCCAGCAGCTTGGGGGGGCCGGATGAAAAACTGTTTTTT. The complete variable domain, with remaining parts taken from reference TRBV7-8 and TRBJ1-4, reads GAGVSQSPRYKVAKRGQDVALRCDPISGHVSLFWYQQALGQGPEFLTYFQNEAQLDKSGLPSDRFFAERPEGSVSTLKIQRTQQEDSAVYLCASSLGGPDEKLFFGSGTQLSVL.

The chain couples TRBV7-3 to TRBJ2-5; 11 nucleotides agree with TRBD2. Germline V gene lookup returns CDR1 SGHTA and CDR2 FQGTGA. The J segment lost 4 bases and the V segment lost 7 bases, leaving 8 bases of the junction unmatched. CDR3 length: 15 amino acids. This CDR3 is CASNPLAGDRETQYF. CDR3 nucleotides: TGTGCCAGCAACCCACTAGCGGGAGACCGAGAGACCCAGTACTTC.